Listed below are T cell receptor beta chains from one sample, sequenced in a study of cytomegalovirus exposure and HLA in healthy donors. The data were produced by immunoSEQ multiplex PCR, yet TCRdb's version contains in-frame clones alone and is incomplete. The repertoire has roughly 60,000 clones, about 90% of them found once; the top ten carry around 1.4%. The material sequenced was PBMCs. The source is a woman between 18 and 29 years old in good health and CMV-seronegative. The CDR3 runs from the conserved cysteine through the conserved F or W. Each record gives: clone size, J gene, V gene, D gene, CDR3 protein, CDR3 DNA. D genes are given only for firm matches. For some rows the clone size is stated as once, few or many, or as a class when expanded; others skip it.

>.|TRBJ2-7|TRBV18|.
CASSPTSAFYEQYF
TGTGCCAGCTCACCCACATCAGCGTTCTACGAGCAGTACTTC
>.|TRBJ2-7|TRBV18|TRBD1
CASSPPDRGGYEQYF
TGTGCCAGCTCACCCCCCGACAGGGGAGGCTACGAGCAGTACTTC
>.|TRBJ1-2|TRBV9|.
CASSVRDTLNYGYTF
TGTGCCAGCAGCGTAAGGGACACCTTAAACTATGGCTACACCTTC
>.|TRBJ1-1|TRBV7-9|.
CASSLVGGGPAAEAFF
TGTGCCAGCAGCTTGGTCGGGGGGGGGCCGGCGGCTGAAGCTTTCTTT
>.|TRBJ1-5|TRBV28|TRBD1
CASRILQGAGNQPQHF
TGTGCCAGCAGAATACTTCAGGGGGCTGGCAATCAGCCCCAGCATTTT
>.|TRBJ1-2|TRBV28|TRBD1
CASSSWTGILPGYTF
TGTGCCAGCAGTTCCTGGACAGGGATTTTACCTGGCTACACCTTC
>.|TRBJ2-2|TRBV9|TRBD1
CASSARDRDTGELFF
TGTGCCAGCAGCGCGCGGGACAGGGACACCGGGGAGCTGTTTTTT
>.|TRBJ1-5|TRBV5-6|.
CASSLQAGDYSNQPQHF
TGTGCCAGCAGCTTGCAGGCAGGGGATTATAGCAATCAGCCCCAGCATTTT
>.|TRBJ2-1|TRBV7-3|TRBD2
CASSPASGEYNEQFF
TGTGCCAGCAGCCCCGCTAGCGGGGAATACAATGAGCAGTTCTTC
>few|TRBJ1-1|TRBV4-3|TRBD1
CASSLGTGNTEAFF
TGCGCCAGCAGCCTTGGGACAGGTAACACTGAAGCTTTCTTT
>few|TRBJ2-7|TRBV28|.
CASSFRDNPYEQYF
TGTGCCAGCAGTTTCAGGGACAACCCCTACGAGCAGTACTTC
>.|TRBJ1-2|TRBV5-1|TRBD1
CASSLSPGQATNGYTF
TGCGCCAGCAGCTTGTCTCCGGGACAGGCGACGAATGGCTACACCTTC
>.|TRBJ1-1|TRBV7-9|.
CASSITGSRTEAFF
TGTGCCAGCAGCATAACAGGGAGTAGGACTGAAGCTTTCTTT
>.|TRBJ2-7|TRBV5-4|TRBD2
CASSPGLAGGYSYEQYF
TGTGCCAGCAGCCCTGGACTAGCGGGAGGGTATTCCTACGAGCAGTACTTC
>.|TRBJ1-4|TRBV18|.
CASSPPRFATTNEKLFF
TGTGCCAGCTCACCACCGCGATTCGCGACAACTAATGAAAAACTGTTTTTT
>.|TRBJ2-5|TRBV2|TRBD2
CASSSGLAGIQETQYF
TGTGCCAGCAGCTCGGGACTAGCGGGGATCCAAGAGACCCAGTACTTC
>.|TRBJ1-5|TRBV11-2|.
CASSLGPGKGQPQHF
TGTGCCAGCAGCTTAGGTCCGGGCAAGGGGCAGCCCCAGCATTTT
>.|TRBJ1-1|TRBV15|.
CATSGLTGTLNTEAFF
TGTGCCACCAGCGGACTTACCGGGACACTGAACACTGAAGCTTTCTTT
>.|TRBJ2-5|TRBV7-8|TRBD2
CASSPTRTRGAQYF
TGTGCCAGCAGCCCGACCCGGACCCGGGGGGCCCAGTACTTC
>.|TRBJ1-1|TRBV28|.
CASSPRGRNTEAFF
TGTGCCAGCAGTCCCAGGGGACGGAACACTGAAGCTTTCTTT
>.|TRBJ2-5|TRBV19|TRBD2
CASAVGTTGQETQYF
TGTGCCAGTGCTGTAGGGACTACAGGCCAAGAGACCCAGTACTTC
>.|TRBJ2-5|TRBV27|.
CASSPRLEKETQYF
TGTGCCAGCAGTCCACGACTAGAGAAAGAGACCCAGTACTTC